A selection of T cell receptor beta chains follows, all from one sample in a study of T cell responses to AZD1222 COVID-19 vaccine. This table comes from immunoSEQ multiplex PCR, and its TCRdb copy is limited to in-frame clones, with some not included. The sample consists of roughly 140,000 clones, around nine tenths of them appearing once. Specimen: peripheral blood, collected on day 0 of AZD1222 vaccination. These receptor sequences come from an adult in good health. The CDR3 runs from the conserved cysteine through the conserved F or W. The D gene is left open where the match is weak. Size tells how often a clone was seen (once, few, many) or the class of an expanded clone, and some rows leave it out.

D: NA
V: TRBV28
size: NA
J: TRBJ1-2
DNA: TGTGCCAGCAGCTCCTGGACAGCTTATGGCTACACCTTC
CDR3: CASSSWTAYGYTF

D: NA
V: TRBV12-3/TRBV12-4
size: NA
J: TRBJ1-2
DNA: TGTGCCAGCAGCCGGACAGAGAAGTATGGCTACACCTTC
CDR3: CASSRTEKYGYTF

D: NA
V: TRBV5-1
size: NA
J: TRBJ1-4
DNA: TGCGCCAGCAGCTTGGGGCAGGGCGGTGAAAAACTGTTTTTT
CDR3: CASSLGQGGEKLFF

D: TRBD2
V: TRBV19
size: NA
J: TRBJ2-5
DNA: TGTGCCAGTACAACGGGGGGAGCAGAGACCCAGTACTTC
CDR3: CASTTGGAETQYF

D: TRBD2
V: TRBV7-9
size: few
J: TRBJ2-1
DNA: TGTGCCAGCAGAAAGAGCGGGAGAGAGCAGTTCTTC
CDR3: CASRKSGREQFF

D: NA
V: TRBV12-3/TRBV12-4
size: NA
J: TRBJ2-5
DNA: TGTGCCAGCAAAACAGTCGTACAAGAGACCCAGTACTTC
CDR3: CASKTVVQETQYF

D: TRBD1
V: TRBV27
size: NA
J: TRBJ2-7
DNA: TGTGCCAGCAGTTTAATGGGACAGGGGACCTACGAGCAGTACTTC
CDR3: CASSLMGQGTYEQYF

D: NA
V: TRBV18
size: NA
J: TRBJ2-2
DNA: TGTGCCAGCTCACCTCGGGGGCTGACAGAGGTGAACACCGGGGAGCTGTTTTTT
CDR3: CASSPRGLTEVNTGELFF

D: NA
V: TRBV7-9
size: NA
J: TRBJ2-2
DNA: TGTGCCAGCAGCTGGGGGGTTGGGGCCAACACCGGGGAGCTGTTTTTT
CDR3: CASSWGVGANTGELFF

D: NA
V: TRBV7-8
size: NA
J: TRBJ2-5
DNA: TGTGCCAGCAGCTTAGGGACTGCCGCTCACTTC
CDR3: CASSLGTAAHF

D: NA
V: TRBV19
size: NA
J: TRBJ1-2
DNA: TGTGCCAGTAGTATACGACGGATCTATGGCTACACCTTC
CDR3: CASSIRRIYGYTF

D: NA
V: TRBV28
size: NA
J: TRBJ1-6
DNA: TGTGCCAGCAGTTTGGTCGGGGGGCGTCTCCACTTT
CDR3: CASSLVGGRLHF

D: NA
V: TRBV5-1
size: NA
J: TRBJ1-1
DNA: TGCGCCAGCAGTTTTGAAGGGGGCACTGAAGCTTTCTTT
CDR3: CASSFEGGTEAFF

D: TRBD1
V: TRBV29-1
size: NA
J: TRBJ1-2
DNA: TGCAGCGTCCGGTGGCAGGGGGCTTACTATGGCTACACCTTC
CDR3: CSVRWQGAYYGYTF

D: TRBD1
V: TRBV27
size: NA
J: TRBJ2-7
DNA: TGTGCCAGCAGTTTAAAAATGCCCGGGACAGGGGTGTACGAGCAGTACTTC
CDR3: CASSLKMPGTGVYEQYF

D: NA
V: TRBV7-9
size: NA
J: TRBJ2-5
DNA: TGTGCCAGCAGCTCGGGACACCGCCAGCAGACCCAGTACTTC
CDR3: CASSSGHRQQTQYF

D: NA
V: TRBV5-8
size: NA
J: TRBJ1-4
DNA: TGTGCCAGCGGGGGGGGAGTTAATGAAAAACTGTTTTTT
CDR3: CASGGGVNEKLFF

D: NA
V: TRBV18
size: NA
J: TRBJ2-7
DNA: TGTGCCAGCTCACCAGGACGTTTGACCTACGAGCAGTACTTC
CDR3: CASSPGRLTYEQYF

D: NA
V: TRBV27
size: NA
J: TRBJ1-5
DNA: TGTGCCAGCAGTTTATCCGTCAATCAGCCCCAGCATTTT
CDR3: CASSLSVNQPQHF

D: TRBD2
V: TRBV3-1/TRBV3-2
size: NA
J: TRBJ2-3
DNA: TGTGCCAGCCGGGCCCGGGGGGGGCCTACAGATACGCAGTATTTT
CDR3: CASRARGGPTDTQYF

D: NA
V: TRBV4-2
size: NA
J: TRBJ1-2
DNA: TGTGCCAGCAGCCAAGAATTCGGGACTGTCCCTAACTATGGCTACACCTTC
CDR3: CASSQEFGTVPNYGYTF

D: TRBD2
V: TRBV25-1
size: NA
J: TRBJ2-1
DNA: TGTGCCAGCAGTGAATACAGCGGGAGAGGAAATGAGCAGTTCTTC
CDR3: CASSEYSGRGNEQFF

D: NA
V: TRBV5-1
size: NA
J: TRBJ1-2
DNA: TGCGCCAGCAGCCTGGACAGAGACTTAGGAGGCTACACCTTC
CDR3: CASSLDRDLGGYTF

D: TRBD1
V: TRBV3-1/TRBV3-2
size: NA
J: TRBJ1-3
DNA: TGTGCCAGCAGCAAACAGGGGACGGGAAACACCATATATTTT
CDR3: CASSKQGTGNTIYF

D: TRBD2
V: TRBV19
size: NA
J: TRBJ2-3
DNA: TGTGCCAGTAGTCGAAACCCCGGGACTAGCGGGAGTGATACGCAGTATTTT
CDR3: CASSRNPGTSGSDTQYF

D: NA
V: TRBV28
size: NA
J: TRBJ1-3
DNA: TGTGCCAGCAGCCCCACCGGACTCCCCTCTGGAAACACCATATATTTT
CDR3: CASSPTGLPSGNTIYF

D: NA
V: TRBV4-1
size: NA
J: TRBJ2-6
DNA: TGCGCCAGCCAAGACAGCTACTCTGGGGCCAACGTCCTGACTTTC
CDR3: CASQDSYSGANVLTF

D: TRBD1
V: TRBV19
size: NA
J: TRBJ1-6
DNA: TGTGCCAGTATGGCCGGGACAGGGGGTTGGACACCCCTCCACTTT
CDR3: CASMAGTGGWTPLHF

D: TRBD1
V: TRBV6-6
size: NA
J: TRBJ2-3
DNA: TGTGCCAGCAGTTTTAGGACAGGACGCACAGATACGCAGTATTTT
CDR3: CASSFRTGRTDTQYF

D: TRBD1
V: TRBV30
size: NA
J: TRBJ1-4
DNA: TGTGCCTGGAGTCTAGGACAGGGTCTGTTTTTT
CDR3: CAWSLGQGLFF

D: TRBD2
V: TRBV19
size: once
J: TRBJ2-4
DNA: TGTGCCAGTAGCCCAGCGGGAGAATGGAACATTCAGTACTTC
CDR3: CASSPAGEWNIQYF

D: NA
V: TRBV10-3
size: NA
J: TRBJ1-1
DNA: TGTGCCATCAGGGGGTGGGCCATGAACACTGAAGCTTTCTTT
CDR3: CAIRGWAMNTEAFF

D: NA
V: TRBV5-1
size: once
J: TRBJ1-4
DNA: TGCGCCAGCAGCTTGGACAAAGGTGAAAAACTGTTTTTT
CDR3: CASSLDKGEKLFF

D: NA
V: TRBV24-1
size: NA
J: TRBJ2-3
DNA: TGTGCCACCAGTGACCCACCGACAGATACGCAGTATTTT
CDR3: CATSDPPTDTQYF

D: NA
V: TRBV11-2
size: NA
J: TRBJ1-2
DNA: TGTGCCAGCAGCTTAGGGGGGGGCTATGGCTACACCTTC
CDR3: CASSLGGGYGYTF

D: TRBD2
V: TRBV11-2
size: NA
J: TRBJ2-1
DNA: TGTGCCAGCAGCTTAGTACTAGCGCACAATGAGCAGTTCTTC
CDR3: CASSLVLAHNEQFF

D: NA
V: TRBV19
size: NA
J: TRBJ1-5
DNA: TGTGCCAGTAGTTCCCCCTACGCTGGGTTAAATCAGCCCCAGCATTTT
CDR3: CASSSPYAGLNQPQHF

D: NA
V: TRBV6-6
size: NA
J: TRBJ1-2
DNA: TGTGCCAGCAGCAGACCCTTACAGGACTATGGCTACACCTTC
CDR3: CASSRPLQDYGYTF

D: NA
V: TRBV28
size: NA
J: TRBJ1-4
DNA: TGTGCCAGCAGGCGGCCGGGGGCGGAAAAACTGTTTTTT
CDR3: CASRRPGAEKLFF